These T cell receptor beta chains were read from a single sample in a study of post-analysis software for immune sequencing data. MiXCR was run by TCRdb on the PCR reads, yielding one entry per CDR3 protein. The sample includes about 820,000 distinct CDR3 sequences, roughly 58% of them seen just once. The sample taken for sequencing was blood. These receptors were collected from a girl under 18 with multiple sclerosis. The CDR3 runs from the conserved cysteine through the conserved F or W. Fields, in order: D gene, J gene, clone size, V gene, CDR3 protein, CDR3 DNA. D genes are given only for firm matches. Clone size appears in some rows only: once, few, many, or a class for an expanded clone.

D gene: NA; J gene: TRBJ1-1; clone size: NA; V gene: TRBV5-6; CDR3 protein: CASSLGGVNTEAFF; CDR3 DNA: TGTGCCAGCAGCTTGGGCGGGGTGAACACTGAAGCTTTCTTT
D gene: NA; J gene: TRBJ2-5; clone size: few; V gene: TRBV5-1; CDR3 protein: CASSFHHQETQYF; CDR3 DNA: TGCGCCAGCAGCTTCCATCACCAAGAGACCCAGTACTTC
D gene: TRBD2; J gene: TRBJ2-5; clone size: NA; V gene: TRBV12-3/TRBV12-4; CDR3 protein: CASSWGLAGWERQETQYF; CDR3 DNA: TGTGCCAGCAGTTGGGGACTAGCGGGGTGGGAGAGGCAAGAGACCCAGTACTTC
D gene: NA; J gene: TRBJ2-3; clone size: NA; V gene: TRBV5-1; CDR3 protein: CASSLSAGLSTDTQYF; CDR3 DNA: TGCGCCAGCAGCTTGAGCGCGGGACTCAGCACAGATACGCAGTATTTT
D gene: TRBD2; J gene: TRBJ2-1; clone size: once; V gene: TRBV3-1; CDR3 protein: CASSHPSGRASNEQFF; CDR3 DNA: TGTGCCAGCAGCCACCCGAGCGGGAGGGCCAGCAATGAGCAGTTCTTC
D gene: NA; J gene: TRBJ2-1; clone size: NA; V gene: TRBV7-8; CDR3 protein: CASTYSGGGYNEQFF; CDR3 DNA: TGTGCCAGCACTTACTCCGGAGGGGGGTACAATGAGCAGTTCTTC
D gene: NA; J gene: TRBJ1-1; clone size: NA; V gene: TRBV11-2; CDR3 protein: CASSLVWHRTMNTEAFF; CDR3 DNA: TGTGCCAGCAGCTTAGTTTGGCACAGGACCATGAACACTGAAGCTTTCTTT
D gene: TRBD1; J gene: TRBJ1-5; clone size: NA; V gene: TRBV20-1; CDR3 protein: CSAPPGQGAIQPQHF; CDR3 DNA: TGCAGTGCACCCCCGGGACAGGGTGCCATTCAGCCCCAGCATTTT
D gene: TRBD1; J gene: TRBJ1-2; clone size: NA; V gene: TRBV14; CDR3 protein: CASSQVQGQGYTF; CDR3 DNA: TGTGCCAGCAGCCAAGTACAGGGGCAAGGCTACACCTTC
D gene: NA; J gene: TRBJ1-2; clone size: NA; V gene: TRBV30; CDR3 protein: CAWTGRNYGYTF; CDR3 DNA: TGTGCCTGGACAGGGCGCAACTATGGCTACACCTTC
D gene: NA; J gene: TRBJ2-1; clone size: NA; V gene: TRBV14; CDR3 protein: CASSQGYRVREPQYNEQFF; CDR3 DNA: TGTGCCAGCAGCCAAGGTTATAGGGTGAGGGAACCACAATACAATGAGCAGTTCTTC
D gene: TRBD1; J gene: TRBJ2-1; clone size: NA; V gene: TRBV2; CDR3 protein: CASSGRDRGYNEQFF; CDR3 DNA: TGTGCCAGCAGTGGCCGGGACAGGGGCTACAATGAGCAGTTCTTC
D gene: NA; J gene: TRBJ2-2; clone size: NA; V gene: TRBV28; CDR3 protein: CASSPWVGINTGELFF; CDR3 DNA: TGTGCCAGCAGTCCCTGGGTAGGGATTAACACCGGGGAGCTGTTTTTT
D gene: NA; J gene: TRBJ2-7; clone size: few; V gene: TRBV4-1; CDR3 protein: CASSQDGGNSYEQYF; CDR3 DNA: TGCGCCAGCAGCCAAGATGGGGGAAACTCCTACGAGCAGTACTTC
D gene: NA; J gene: TRBJ2-5; clone size: NA; V gene: TRBV6-1; CDR3 protein: CASRGDGRRSQYF; CDR3 DNA: TGTGCCAGCAGGGGGGACGGTAGAAGGTCCCAGTACTTC
D gene: NA; J gene: TRBJ2-3; clone size: NA; V gene: TRBV2; CDR3 protein: CASSGVLQTDTQYF; CDR3 DNA: TGTGCCAGCAGTGGGGTACTACAGACAGATACGCAGTATTTT
D gene: NA; J gene: TRBJ1-2; clone size: NA; V gene: TRBV9; CDR3 protein: CASSGSGTGDGYTF; CDR3 DNA: TGTGCCAGCAGCGGCTCCGGCACCGGGGATGGCTACACCTTC
D gene: NA; J gene: TRBJ2-3; clone size: NA; V gene: TRBV5-1; CDR3 protein: CASSLPNTGTDTQYF; CDR3 DNA: TGCGCCAGCAGCTTACCCAATACTGGCACAGATACGCAGTATTTT
D gene: NA; J gene: TRBJ2-5; clone size: few; V gene: TRBV27; CDR3 protein: CASLLGETQYF; CDR3 DNA: TGTGCCAGCCTCTTAGGGGAGACCCAGTACTTC
D gene: NA; J gene: TRBJ2-7; clone size: once; V gene: TRBV7-8; CDR3 protein: CASSTYRVNHDTYEQYF; CDR3 DNA: TGTGCCAGCAGCACCTACAGGGTTAACCACGACACCTACGAGCAGTACTTC
D gene: TRBD1; J gene: TRBJ2-5; clone size: NA; V gene: TRBV4-2; CDR3 protein: CASSQGVLQGNQETQYF; CDR3 DNA: TGTGCCAGCAGCCAAGGAGTCCTACAGGGGAACCAAGAGACCCAGTACTTC
D gene: TRBD2; J gene: TRBJ2-7; clone size: once; V gene: TRBV5-5; CDR3 protein: CASSSALAATYEQYF; CDR3 DNA: TGTGCCAGCAGCTCCGCACTAGCGGCCACCTACGAGCAGTACTTC
D gene: NA; J gene: TRBJ2-1; clone size: few; V gene: TRBV9; CDR3 protein: CASSGDISYNEQFF; CDR3 DNA: TGTGCCAGCAGCGGGGACATCTCCTACAATGAGCAGTTCTTC
D gene: NA; J gene: TRBJ1-5; clone size: NA; V gene: TRBV7-2; CDR3 protein: CASSSPPGSGRSNQPQHF; CDR3 DNA: TGTGCCAGCAGCTCCCCGCCAGGGTCAGGGCGCAGCAATCAGCCCCAGCATTTT
D gene: NA; J gene: TRBJ1-6; clone size: NA; V gene: TRBV3-1; CDR3 protein: CASSPGAGVNSPLHF; CDR3 DNA: TGTGCCAGCAGCCCGGGGGCAGGAGTTAATTCACCCCTCCACTTT
D gene: TRBD2; J gene: TRBJ2-1; clone size: NA; V gene: TRBV4-1; CDR3 protein: CASSQLLAGGQFF; CDR3 DNA: TGCGCCAGCAGCCAATTGTTAGCGGGGGGGCAGTTCTTC
D gene: NA; J gene: TRBJ2-3; clone size: NA; V gene: TRBV21-1; CDR3 protein: CASSKERNRGDTQYF; CDR3 DNA: TGTGCCAGCAGCAAAGAACGAAACAGGGGAGATACGCAGTATTTT
D gene: NA; J gene: TRBJ2-7; clone size: few; V gene: TRBV7-9; CDR3 protein: CASGRRKAGELYEQYF; CDR3 DNA: TGTGCCAGCGGACGCCGAAAGGCAGGGGAACTCTACGAGCAGTACTTC
D gene: NA; J gene: TRBJ2-7; clone size: NA; V gene: TRBV18; CDR3 protein: CASSPRAVSYEQYF; CDR3 DNA: TGTGCCAGCTCACCACGCGCGGTATCCTACGAGCAGTACTTC
D gene: NA; J gene: TRBJ2-3; clone size: NA; V gene: TRBV2; CDR3 protein: CASSVLRRGDTQYF; CDR3 DNA: TGTGCCAGCAGTGTATTACGAAGGGGAGATACGCAGTATTTT
D gene: TRBD2; J gene: TRBJ2-1; clone size: NA; V gene: TRBV6-6; CDR3 protein: CASSRPTSGGFNEQFF; CDR3 DNA: TGTGCCAGCAGTCGCCCGACTAGCGGGGGATTCAATGAGCAGTTCTTC
D gene: NA; J gene: TRBJ2-1; clone size: NA; V gene: TRBV7-2; CDR3 protein: CASSATSSSYNEQFF; CDR3 DNA: TGTGCCAGCAGCGCTACTAGTAGCTCCTACAATGAGCAGTTCTTC
D gene: NA; J gene: TRBJ2-7; clone size: NA; V gene: TRBV29-1; CDR3 protein: CSVVAERTYEQYF; CDR3 DNA: TGCAGCGTGGTGGCGGAACGGACCTACGAGCAGTACTTC
D gene: TRBD2; J gene: TRBJ2-7; clone size: NA; V gene: TRBV10-3; CDR3 protein: CAISDPGLAVSYEQYF; CDR3 DNA: TGTGCCATCAGTGATCCGGGACTAGCGGTCTCCTACGAGCAGTACTTC
D gene: TRBD1; J gene: TRBJ2-1; clone size: few; V gene: TRBV29-1; CDR3 protein: CSVGQGRHEQFF; CDR3 DNA: TGCAGCGTTGGACAGGGGCGGCATGAGCAGTTCTTC
D gene: TRBD2; J gene: TRBJ2-1; clone size: NA; V gene: TRBV29-1; CDR3 protein: CSVERISGSSYNEQFF; CDR3 DNA: TGCAGCGTTGAACGTATTAGCGGGTCCTCCTACAATGAGCAGTTCTTC
D gene: TRBD2; J gene: TRBJ2-7; clone size: NA; V gene: TRBV29-1; CDR3 protein: CSVVTSGSSYEQYF; CDR3 DNA: TGCAGCGTTGTCACTAGCGGTAGCTCCTACGAGCAGTACTTC
D gene: TRBD1; J gene: TRBJ2-5; clone size: NA; V gene: TRBV12-3/TRBV12-4; CDR3 protein: CASTGTGGKEAQYF; CDR3 DNA: TGTGCCAGCACCGGTACAGGGGGAAAAGAGGCCCAGTACTTC
D gene: NA; J gene: TRBJ1-2; clone size: NA; V gene: TRBV29-1; CDR3 protein: CSAKTDYGYTF; CDR3 DNA: TGCAGCGCCAAGACGGACTATGGCTACACCTTC
D gene: NA; J gene: TRBJ2-5; clone size: few; V gene: TRBV29-1; CDR3 protein: CSGRGETQYF; CDR3 DNA: TGCAGCGGGCGAGGAGAGACCCAGTACTTC
D gene: TRBD2; J gene: TRBJ2-1; clone size: NA; V gene: TRBV12-3/TRBV12-4; CDR3 protein: CASSLWGLAGGGNEQFF; CDR3 DNA: TGTGCCAGCAGTTTATGGGGACTAGCGGGAGGGGGGAATGAGCAGTTCTTC
D gene: TRBD1; J gene: TRBJ2-7; clone size: NA; V gene: TRBV12-3/TRBV12-4; CDR3 protein: CASSTRTGTGSGRQYF; CDR3 DNA: TGTGCCAGCAGTACTCGTACCGGGACAGGGTCAGGTCGGCAGTACTTC
D gene: TRBD1; J gene: TRBJ1-2; clone size: NA; V gene: TRBV5-1; CDR3 protein: CASSERTGPPNYGYTF; CDR3 DNA: TGCGCCAGCAGCGAACGGACAGGGCCTCCTAACTATGGCTACACCTTC